This entry lists 9 T cell receptor beta chains sequenced from one sample in a study of cytomegalovirus exposure and HLA in healthy donors. Use of 60 Vbeta and 13 Jbeta primers characterized the PCR. Clones were read by immunoSEQ multiplex PCR, and TCRdb kept only the in-frame ones, dropping some. This sample has some 120,000 clones, with roughly two thirds found just once. The sequencing sample was made of PBMCs. Source of these receptors: a man aged 30 to 39 in good health and CMV-seropositive.

V is TRBV4-1 and J is TRBJ1-2, with D maybe TRBD1 (5 bases). This CDR3 spans 15 amino acids. Trimming took off 1 base at V and 2 bases at J, with 11 bases between the two ends. Germline CDR1 reads MGHRA; CDR2 reads YSYEKL. The CDR3 spells CASSQGGGGNYGYTF. The CDR3 bases are TGCGCCAGCAGCCAAGGAGGCGGGGGAAACTATGGCTACACCTTC.

The J gene is TRBJ2-7, the V gene TRBV9, with unresolved D. The germline V and J ends were trimmed by 0 bases and 5 bases, with 15 bases remaining between them. The CDR3 extends over 15 amino acids. The germline V gene encodes CDR1 SGDLS and CDR2 YYNGEE. CDR3 in DNA: TGTGCCAGCAGCGTAGGAAGAACAAGCGTCCACGAGCAGTACTTC. Translating it yields CASSVGRTSVHEQYF. The variable domain in full, with the rest retrieved from reference TRBV9 and TRBJ2-7, is DSGVTQTPKHLITATGQRVTLRCSPRSGDLSVYWYQQSLDQGLQFLIQYYNGEERAKGNILERFSAQQFPDLHSELNLSSLELGDSALYFCASSVGRTSVHEQYFGPGTRLTVT.

This rearrangement joins TRBV29-1 to TRBJ2-3, with 11 bases that match TRBD1. V lost 4 bases, J lost 7 bases, and 4 bases stayed unmatched. The CDR3 spans 13 residues. The germline gives CDR1 SQVTM, CDR2 ANQGSEA. The CDR3 region has the DNA TGCAGCGTTGCCGGGACAGGGGGAAATACGCAGTATTTT. Translated, it gives CSVAGTGGNTQYF.

The chain is built from TRBV18 and TRBJ1-5; a weak D match, TRBD1 (5 bases). The germline V and J ends were trimmed by 0 bases and 2 bases, with 8 bases remaining between them. The CDR3 is made up of 15 amino acids. From germline, CDR1 is KGHSH and CDR2 LQKENI. The CDR3 here is CASSPPPGRNQPQHF. CDR3 coding DNA: TGTGCCAGCTCACCACCGCCAGGGCGCAATCAGCCCCAGCATTTT.

This clone is medium-sized (0.01 to 0.1%) within its sample. The rearrangement links TRBV9 to TRBJ1-5; weak D call: TRBD1 (5 bases). This CDR3 region has 16 residues. V shed 4 bases and J shed 11 bases, with 25 bases lying between them. The germline gives CDR1 SGDLS, CDR2 YYNGEE. CDR3 amino acids: CASSSAVGAFKRAQHF. The CDR3 nucleotides read TGTGCCAGCAGCTCCGCCGTTGGGGCCTTTAAAAGGGCCCAGCATTTT.

The CDR3 sequence: CASSRGSDYGYTF. CDR3 coding DNA: TGTGCCAGCTCCAGGGGGTCTGACTATGGCTACACCTTC. The chain joins TRBV6-4 to TRBJ1-2, with 7 bases fitting TRBD1. The CDR3 is 13 amino acids. Germline-derived CDR1 and CDR2 are MRHNA and SNTAGT. Unmatched junction bases numbered 6, after V lost 8 bases and J lost 3 bases.

This clone was seen a few times. The genes are TRBV18 and TRBJ2-7, with TRBD2 matching 12 bases. The germline gives CDR1 KGHSH, CDR2 LQKENI. CDR3 length equals 15 residues. Trimming took 2 bases from V and 6 from J; bases not matched to a gene: 5. Here the CDR3 reads CASSPGLAGLGEQYF. CDR3 DNA sequence: TGTGCCAGCTCACCAGGACTAGCGGGGTTGGGCGAGCAGTACTTC.

This clone was seen a few times. V is TRBV9 and J is TRBJ2-1, with TRBD2 matching over 7 bases. V shed 0 bases and J 6 bases; nucleotides not matched to a gene: 6. Germline V gives CDR1 SGDLS, CDR2 YYNGEE. CDR3 length: 15 residues. CDR3 in amino acids: CASSVGGGSSNEQFF. DNA of the CDR3: TGTGCCAGCAGCGTAGGTGGCGGGAGCTCCAATGAGCAGTTCTTC.

This sequence joins TRBV4-2 and TRBJ2-5; 7 bases map to TRBD2. The germline CDR1 and CDR2 sequences are LGHNA and YNFKEQ. Unmatched junction bases numbered 7, after V lost 0 bases and J lost 0 bases. The CDR3 runs 17 residues. CDR3 protein: CASSQELAGRYQETQYF. DNA of the CDR3: TGTGCCAGCAGCCAAGAGTTAGCGGGCCGGTACCAAGAGACCCAGTACTTC.